A selection of T cell receptor beta chains follows, all from one sample in a study of radiotherapy plus CTLA-4 blockade in lung cancer. Assay: immunoSEQ multiplex PCR; the TCRdb copy retains only in-frame clones and omits some. The repertoire has roughly 50,000 clones, around 69% of them found once; the top ten carry roughly 11%. Material: peripheral blood, obtained from a patient treated with radiotherapy plus ipilimumab. The receptor source for this set is a human donor with non-small cell lung cancer who had stable disease on radiotherapy plus ipilimumab. CDR3s include the opening cysteine and the closing phenylalanine or tryptophan. D genes are given only for firm matches. A row's size may be missing; if present it is once, few, many or a size class.

j_gene	v_gene	abundance	d_gene	CDR3aa	CDR3nt
TRBJ1-1	TRBV4-1	-	-	CASSQPFGATINTEAFF	TGCGCCAGCAGCCAGCCCTTCGGGGCTACGATAAACACTGAAGCTTTCTTT
TRBJ2-5	TRBV7-9	few	TRBD2	CASSIQAGAETQYF	TGTGCCAGCAGCATCCAAGCGGGGGCGGAGACCCAGTACTTC
TRBJ1-1	TRBV5-1	-	-	CASSWSRETIEAFF	TGCGCCAGCAGCTGGAGCCGGGAAACCATTGAAGCTTTCTTT
TRBJ1-3	TRBV5-1	-	-	CASSLGGGQSSGNTIYF	TGCGCCAGCAGCTTGGGGGGTGGACAGTCCTCTGGAAACACCATATATTTT
TRBJ2-3	TRBV6-6	-	-	CASERSTDTQYF	TGTGCCAGCGAGCGGTCCACAGATACGCAGTATTTT
TRBJ2-5	TRBV28	few	-	CASSSLVQETQYF	TGTGCCAGCAGTTCGCTAGTCCAAGAGACCCAGTACTTC
TRBJ2-1	TRBV9	-	TRBD2	CASSEGTSGKYNEQFF	TGTGCCAGCAGCGAAGGGACTAGCGGAAAGTACAATGAGCAGTTCTTC
TRBJ2-3	TRBV2	-	TRBD1	CASSMGQVQGDTQYF	TGTGCCAGCAGCATGGGACAGGTCCAAGGAGATACGCAGTATTTT
TRBJ2-2	TRBV18	-	-	CATQTAGVTGELFF	TGTGCCACCCAGACAGCCGGAGTGACCGGGGAGCTGTTTTTT
TRBJ2-1	TRBV27	-	TRBD2	CASSLRLAGGFEQFF	TGTGCCAGCAGTTTGAGGCTAGCGGGGGGGTTTGAGCAGTTCTTC
TRBJ1-5	TRBV5-1	-	TRBD1	CASSPDREQPQHF	TGCGCCAGCAGCCCGGACAGGGAACAGCCCCAGCATTTT
TRBJ1-2	TRBV6-1	-	-	CASRNGGGGGYGYTF	TGTGCCAGCAGAAATGGGGGAGGAGGAGGCTATGGCTACACCTTC
TRBJ1-2	TRBV29-1	-	TRBD1	CSVVVPTGAGGYTF	TGCAGCGTTGTAGTACCGACAGGGGCGGGAGGCTACACCTTC
TRBJ1-1	TRBV10-2	-	-	CASSGQSATEAFF	TGCGCCAGCAGTGGACAGTCTGCGACTGAAGCTTTCTTT
TRBJ1-4	TRBV27	-	-	CASSPGGTEEKLFF	TGTGCCAGCAGTCCTGGGGGGACGGAAGAAAAACTGTTTTTT
TRBJ2-2	TRBV27	few	-	CASSPSDSRNTGELFF	TGTGCCAGCAGTCCCTCGGACAGCCGGAACACCGGGGAGCTGTTTTTT
TRBJ2-3	TRBV27	-	-	CASSLWAGTDTQYF	TGTGCCAGCAGTTTATGGGCAGGCACAGATACGCAGTATTTT
TRBJ1-2	TRBV4-3	-	-	CASSRTKGGGDYGYTF	TGCGCCAGCAGCCGGACCAAAGGAGGGGGTGACTATGGCTACACCTTC
TRBJ1-3	TRBV6-5	once	-	CASQEGRRADTIYF	TGTGCCAGCCAGGAGGGCCGGCGTGCGGACACCATATATTTT
TRBJ1-1	TRBV19	few	-	CASRGRERTEAFF	TGTGCCAGTAGGGGCAGGGAGCGCACTGAAGCTTTCTTT
TRBJ1-2	TRBV30	-	-	CAWSGVDSDGYTF	TGTGCCTGGAGTGGGGTGGATTCAGATGGCTACACCTTC
TRBJ1-2	TRBV5-1	-	-	CASSRDSNYGYTF	TGCGCCAGCAGCCGAGACAGCAACTATGGCTACACCTTC
TRBJ2-1	TRBV5-1	-	TRBD1	CASSLGDSYNEQFF	TGCGCCAGCAGCTTGGGGGACAGCTACAATGAGCAGTTCTTC
TRBJ2-1	TRBV27	-	TRBD2	CASRTGTRGNEQFF	TGTGCCAGCAGAACCGGGACTAGAGGCAATGAGCAGTTCTTC
TRBJ1-5	TRBV27	-	-	CASSSRGTNQPQHF	TGTGCCAGCAGTAGCAGGGGCACTAATCAGCCCCAGCATTTT
TRBJ1-1	TRBV11-2	few	-	CASSLALVRTADLDEAFF	TGTGCCAGCAGCTTAGCATTAGTTCGGACAGCAGACTTAGATGAAGCTTTCTTT
TRBJ1-2	TRBV7-2	-	-	CASSFYSLRGYTF	TGTGCCAGCAGCTTCTATTCCTTGAGAGGCTACACCTTC
TRBJ1-2	TRBV11-2	once	-	CASSLDERGFYGYTF	TGTGCCAGCAGCTTGGACGAGAGGGGGTTCTATGGCTACACCTTC
TRBJ1-2	TRBV2	-	TRBD1	CASRGDSNNYGYTF	TGTGCCAGCAGGGGGGACAGCAATAACTATGGCTACACCTTC
TRBJ2-3	TRBV28	once	-	CASSLTGSTDTQYF	TGTGCCAGCAGTTTAACAGGGAGCACAGATACGCAGTATTTT
TRBJ2-5	TRBV9	-	-	CASSAHSGQYQETQYF	TGTGCCAGCAGCGCACACAGCGGCCAGTACCAAGAGACCCAGTACTTC
TRBJ2-1	TRBV4-2	-	TRBD1	CASSRETGGPYNEQFF	TGTGCCAGCAGCCGGGAGACAGGGGGACCCTACAATGAGCAGTTCTTC
TRBJ1-1	TRBV9	-	-	CASSVTGLNTEAFF	TGTGCCAGCAGCGTTACCGGATTGAACACTGAAGCTTTCTTT
TRBJ1-2	TRBV19	-	TRBD1	CASTQGVWHYGYTF	TGTGCCAGTACTCAGGGGGTTTGGCACTATGGCTACACCTTC
TRBJ2-5	TRBV30	few	TRBD2	CAWHPGLAQETQYF	TGTGCCTGGCACCCGGGACTAGCACAAGAGACCCAGTACTTC
TRBJ1-1	TRBV5-1	-	-	CASSLSLGDTEAFF	TGCGCCAGCAGCTTGTCGCTCGGGGACACTGAAGCTTTCTTT
TRBJ1-5	TRBV19	-	TRBD1	CASSPGGQPNQPQHF	TGTGCCAGTAGTCCAGGGGGACAGCCCAATCAGCCCCAGCATTTT
TRBJ2-2	TRBV28	-	-	CASSAFSAIANTGELFF	TGTGCCAGCAGTGCGTTTTCAGCCATTGCGAACACCGGGGAGCTGTTTTTT
TRBJ2-5	TRBV5-4	-	-	CASSLIGGLGETQYF	TGTGCCAGCAGCTTGATCGGGGGCCTAGGGGAGACCCAGTACTTC
TRBJ1-3	TRBV6-5	-	TRBD1	CASSYFGQGGNTIYF	TGTGCCAGCAGTTACTTTGGACAGGGGGGAAACACCATATATTTT
TRBJ1-1	TRBV9	-	-	CASSVDGDTEAFF	TGTGCCAGCAGCGTTGATGGGGACACTGAAGCTTTCTTT
TRBJ1-3	TRBV5-4	-	TRBD1	CASSLGPGQGSGNTIYF	TGTGCCAGCAGCTTGGGTCCGGGACAGGGCTCTGGAAACACCATATATTTT
TRBJ2-7	TRBV27	-	TRBD1	CASSLGPGGEQYF	TGTGCCAGCAGTTTAGGTCCAGGGGGCGAGCAGTACTTC
TRBJ1-2	TRBV25-1	-	-	CASRQEVNYGYTF	TGTGCCAGCAGGCAAGAGGTTAACTATGGCTACACCTTC
TRBJ2-3	TRBV5-1	-	-	CASSSGLRNTDTQYF	TGCGCCAGCAGCTCGGGACTTCGGAACACAGATACGCAGTATTTT